This T cell receptor (beta chain) was retrieved from a study of identical twins. About this clonotype: Its antigen remains unidentified.

V lost 5 bases, J lost 6 bases, and 19 bases lay in between. This CDR3 comprises 15 residues. Germline-derived CDR1 and CDR2 are DFQATT and SNEGSKA (reference sequence). Findings and caveats of the study: The study drew conclusions from cross-sectional statistical analysis, not from following the same donors.

TCRdb recomputed calls from the 5' RACE reads with MiXCR, one row per CDR3 protein. The table has approximately 500,000 distinct CDR3 sequences, more than 20% seen once. The sample was also reused in another study, on T cells expressing NK-cell markers.

This chain links TRBV20-1 with TRBJ2-2; D is possibly TRBD1 (6 bases). This receptor was obtained from a woman aged 18-35 years in good health. Sequences were obtained from CD4+ T cells sorted from blood. The CDR3 DNA is TGCAGTGCTTATACCTCCACAGGGTTCTCCGGGGAGCTGTTTTTT. Protein: CSAYTSTGFSGELFF.